This T cell receptor (beta chain) was captured in a study of T-cell memory formation after mild COVID-19. V lost 2 bases and J lost 2, with 13 bases in between. This CDR3 has 16 residues. The germline V gene has CDR1 MNHEY and CDR2 SVGEGT. TCRdb reprocessed the 5' RACE reads via MiXCR and lists one record per CDR3 protein. The table shows fewer than 600,000 distinct CDR3 sequences, with less than 25% occurring only once. In this sample, this clonotype turned up a few times. The J gene is TRBJ1-5, the V gene TRBV6-2 or TRBV6-3; D unclear. This TCR was recovered from an adult woman who had mild COVID-19 (a few samples of this study predate the infection). Cell type and time point are not known. Sequenced: PBMCs or a T cell subset sorted from them (not recorded which). DNA of the CDR3: TGTGCCAGCAGTTACAGTCCAGGCTCGGGCAATCAGCCCCAGCATTTT. This gives the protein CASSYSPGSGNQPQHF.